Below, 20 T cell receptor beta chains from the same sample are listed, as sequenced in a study of cytomegalovirus exposure and HLA in healthy donors. 60 Vbeta and 13 Jbeta primers were used in PCR. Sequencing used immunoSEQ multiplex PCR; TCRdb keeps in-frame clones, though not all of them. The data contain under 130,000 clones, around 75% of them singletons. The specimen sequenced was PBMCs. These receptors all come from a man aged 30 to 39 in good health and CMV-seropositive.

V gene TRBV9 combines with J gene TRBJ1-5; D perhaps matches TRBD1 (5 bases). CDR3 length equals 15 residues. The V gene lost 5 bases and the J gene lost 3 bases, with 15 bases spanning the gap. The germline CDR1 and CDR2 sequences are SGDLS and YYNGEE. Here the CDR3 DNA reads TGTGCCAGCAGTCTAACGGGGGGAAACAATCAGCCCCAGCATTTT. It is translated as CASSLTGGNNQPQHF.

This clone showed up just a few times. This chain connects TRBV5-1 to TRBJ1-1; D is uncertain. The CDR3 runs 14 residues. V lost 0 bases, J lost 1 base, and 7 bases lay in between. Looked up from germline, CDR1 is SGHRS and CDR2 is YFSETQ. This chain's CDR3 is CASSLDGWNTEAFF. The CDR3, as DNA: TGCGCCAGCAGCTTGGACGGGTGGAACACTGAAGCTTTCTTT.

The chain carries TRBV4-3 and TRBJ2-7, with 10 bases lining up with TRBD1. The CDR3 sequence is 16 residues long. V was clipped by 0 bases and J by 5 bases; unmatched bases: 7. Germline V lookup: CDR1 LGHNA, CDR2 YSLEER. CDR3 coding DNA: TGCGCCAGCAGCCAAGAGCCGGGACAGGGGTACGACGAGCAGTACTTC. Amino acids: CASSQEPGQGYDEQYF.

This clone was recorded only once. The V call is TRBV4-2, the J call TRBJ1-5, with 11 bases identical to TRBD1. CDR3 length equals 18 residues. The J segment lost 6 bases and the V segment lost 5 bases, leaving 15 bases of the junction unmatched. Germline V gene sequence: CDR1 LGHNA, CDR2 YNFKEQ. The CDR3 region has the DNA TGTGCCAGCAGCGGGATACAGGGGGGACAGGGGGTTGCTCAGCCCCAGCATTTT. It codes for CASSGIQGGQGVAQPQHF.

The rearrangement joins TRBV29-1 to TRBJ1-1; 7 nucleotides align to TRBD1. The CDR3 length is 13 residues. Germline lookup yields CDR1 SQVTM and CDR2 ANQGSEA. With 4 bases clipped from V and 3 bases from J, the junction kept 5 bases outside the gene matches. The CDR3 loop reads CSVGQGMDTEAFF. CDR3 DNA sequence: TGCAGCGTTGGACAGGGAATGGACACTGAAGCTTTCTTT.

The V call is TRBV5-1, the J call TRBJ2-2, with D unclear. The V end lost 4 bases, the J end lost 4 bases, and 17 bases lay between the germline ends. The CDR3 sequence is 16 residues long. Germline-derived CDR1 and CDR2 are SGHRS and YFSETQ. The CDR3 bases are TGCGCCAGCAGCCCAAACCCCACTACCCGCACCGGGGAGCTGTTTTTT. It is translated as CASSPNPTTRTGELFF.

The chain employs TRBV15 and TRBJ1-4; 10 nucleotides align to TRBD1. Germline V gene lookup returns CDR1 LNHNV and CDR2 YYDKDF (reference sequence). The CDR3 consists of 17 residues. The junction had 5 bases not matched to a gene; V was cut back by 3 bases and J by 1 base. The DNA of the CDR3 is TGTGCCACCAGCAGCCGGGACAGGGGAAGAACTAATGAAAAACTGTTTTTT. It codes for CATSSRDRGRTNEKLFF. The variable domain in full, completed from reference TRBV15 and TRBJ1-4, reads DAMVIQNPRYQVTQFGKPVTLSCSQTLNHNVMYWYQQKSSQAPKLLFHYYDKDFNNEADTPDNFQSRRPNTSFCFLDIRSPGLGDTAMYLCATSSRDRGRTNEKLFFGSGTQLSVL.

The gene calls are TRBV30 and TRBJ1-4, with a possible D match to TRBD1 (5 bases). V lost 5 bases, J lost 4 bases, and 11 bases lay in between. The CDR3 length is 13 residues. Germline CDR1 is GTSNPN and CDR2 is SVGIG (reference sequence). The CDR3 reads CAWGGGNNEKLFF. CDR3 sequence (DNA): TGTGCCTGGGGCGGGGGGAATAATGAAAAACTGTTTTTT.

This clone came up a few times. The chain couples TRBV10-3 to TRBJ1-5, with a tentative D call TRBD1 (5 bases). The germline V and J ends were trimmed by 6 bases and 5 bases, with 17 bases remaining between them. Germline V gene sequence: CDR1 ENHRY, CDR2 SYGVKD. The CDR3 runs to 15 residues. The CDR3 DNA sequence: TGTGCCATCAGGGTGGGGGAGGGGTACTATCAGCCCCAGCATTTT. This sequence encodes CAIRVGEGYYQPQHF.

This chain joins TRBV5-4 and TRBJ2-5, with TRBD2 matching 10 bases. The CDR3 is 16 residues long. Germline CDR1 is SGHNT and CDR2 is YYREEE (reference sequence). J gave up 2 bases and V 2 bases, and 6 bases lay outside the gene matches. CDR3 nucleotide sequence: TGTGCCAGCAGCTTTGCTAGCGGGGGACCTCAAGAGACCCAGTACTTC. It translates to CASSFASGGPQETQYF.

The V gene is TRBV11-1, the J gene TRBJ2-2; D might be TRBD2 (6 bases). The CDR3 sequence is 14 residues long. The germline V gene encodes CDR1 SGHAT and CDR2 FQDESV (reference sequence). The germline V and J ends were trimmed by 10 bases and 2 bases, with 14 bases remaining between them. CDR3 coding DNA: TGTGCCACCAGGGCGGGGCGCAACACCGGGGAGCTGTTTTTT. Its translation is CATRAGRNTGELFF. The entire variable domain, with the rest obtained from reference TRBV11-1 and TRBJ2-2, is as follows: EAEVAQSPRYKITEKSQAVAFWCDPISGHATLYWYRQILGQGPELLVQFQDESVVDDSQLPKDRFSAERLKGVDSTLKIQPAELGDSAMYLCATRAGRNTGELFFGEGSRLTVL.

This chain links TRBV5-1 with TRBJ2-2; D unclear. V lost 3 bases and J 3 bases, leaving 3 bases between the germline ends. This CDR3 region has 12 residues. Germline V gene lookup returns CDR1 SGHRS and CDR2 YFSETQ. The CDR3 DNA follows: TGCGCCAGCAGCTCGGACACCGGGGAGCTGTTTTTT. It is translated as CASSSDTGELFF.

A single count supports this clone. This chain uses TRBV4-3 with TRBJ2-7, with TRBD2 identical over 12 bases. CDR3 length: 19 amino acids. V lost 1 base to trimming and J lost 0 bases; unmatched junction nucleotides: 10. Germline assignment: CDR1 LGHNA and CDR2 YSLEER. The DNA for the CDR3 is TGCGCCAGCAGCCAAGTCCTCGGGGGGACTAGCGGGCCCTCCTACGAGCAGTACTTC. Protein sequence: CASSQVLGGTSGPSYEQYF.

This chain links TRBV23-1 with TRBJ1-1; 7 bases map to TRBD1. TRBV23-1 is sorted into the ORF group, with uncertain function. This CDR3 spans 14 amino acids. V trimming: 8 bases; J trimming: 8 bases; junction bases outside the gene matches: 14. The CDR3 sequence is CASAPGQFSREAFF. The CDR3 DNA sequence: TGCGCCAGCGCTCCGGGACAGTTTAGCCGGGAAGCTTTCTTT.

V is TRBV5-1 and J is TRBJ1-1; 8 positions agree with TRBD1. Trimming cost V 4 bases and J 6 bases; bases outside gene matches: 11. The CDR3 is made up of 15 amino acids. Germline CDR1 SGHRS, CDR2 YFSETQ. The CDR3 is CASSPILAGGSEAFF. CDR3 DNA: TGCGCCAGCAGCCCCATCCTCGCAGGGGGCTCTGAAGCTTTCTTT.

The chain recombines TRBV7-9 with TRBJ2-2, with 7 bases identical to TRBD1. This CDR3 is built from 15 residues. Trimming cost V 6 bases and J 4 bases; bases outside gene matches: 8. Looked up from germline, CDR1 is SEHNR and CDR2 is FQNEAQ (reference sequence). CDR3 coding DNA: TGTGCCAGCAGTTCCCGGGACAGCCCCACCGGGGAGCTGTTTTTT. This gives the protein CASSSRDSPTGELFF.

The table lists this clone with a count of one. The V call is TRBV5-1, the J call TRBJ1-3, with TRBD1 matching over 8 bases. Germline CDR1 SGHRS, CDR2 YFSETQ. The CDR3 loop spans 16 amino acids. After removal of 0 bases from V and 4 bases from J, the junction contained 6 bases not matched to a gene. The CDR3 nucleotides read TGCGCCAGCAGCTTGGGGATCGGGACAGGAGGAAACACCATATATTTT. Protein product: CASSLGIGTGGNTIYF.

This rearrangement joins TRBV15 to TRBJ2-5, with no clear D. Germline V gene sequence: CDR1 LNHNV, CDR2 YYDKDF (reference sequence). This CDR3 is 12 amino acids long. Trimming took off 0 bases at V and 5 bases at J, with 4 bases between the two ends. The CDR3 here is CATSRDRETQYF. The CDR3 DNA sequence: TGTGCCACCAGCAGAGATCGGGAGACCCAGTACTTC.

The count of this clone is one. The J gene is TRBJ1-3, the V gene TRBV19; D not resolved. This CDR3 contains 12 residues. Germline V gene sequence: CDR1 LNHDA, CDR2 SQIVND (reference sequence). V was pared by 4 bases and J by 5 bases, with 6 bases between. The CDR3 spells CASSTQRNTIYF. The CDR3, as DNA: TGTGCCAGTAGTACCCAAAGAAACACCATATATTTT. Based on the CDR3 plus reference TRBV19 and TRBJ1-3, the full variable domain is DGGITQSPKYLFRKEGQNVTLSCEQNLNHDAMYWYRQDPGQGLRLIYYSQIVNDFQKGDIAEGYSVSREKKESFPLTVTSAQKNPTAFYLCASSTQRNTIYFGEGSWLTVV.

The table lists this clone with a few counts. The chain joins TRBV6-1 to TRBJ2-2; 12 bases agree with TRBD2. The germline V gene has CDR1 MNHNS and CDR2 SASEGT. The CDR3 is 15 amino acids. J lost 7 bases, V lost 7 bases, and 7 bases had no gene match. The CDR3 bases are TGTGCCAGCACCCCACTAGCGGGGGGAGGCGGGGAGCTGTTTTTT. This translates into CASTPLAGGGGELFF.